These 16 T cell receptor beta chains share one sample of origin, sequenced in a study of early T cells in non-severe SARS-CoV-2 infection (dated by TCRdb to the early 2020s). The library was prepared using 5' RACE. For sequencing, a NextSeq 500 was employed. The public reads were quality trimmed at Q25 with fastp and then assembled into clones with MiXCR by TCRdb, keeping productive beta chains. Each entry is one CDR3 protein sequence, shown with its most common DNA and genes. This sample lists some 90,000 distinct CDR3 sequences; approximately 15% were detected once. Of the sample, around 5.4% is held by the ten largest clones. The specimen sequenced was whole blood. These TCRs come from an adult who was a healthcare worker with PCR-confirmed SARS-CoV-2 infection or an uninfected control (not recorded which).

The chain uses TRBV28 and TRBJ1-5, with D perhaps matching TRBD1 (5 bases). The V gene's germline CDR1 is MDHEN and CDR2 SYDVKM. The CDR3 loop spans 13 amino acids. The V and J ends lost 3 bases and 5 bases respectively, with 8 bases between them. The CDR3 sequence: CASSFPGYQPQHF. Here the CDR3 DNA reads TGTGCCAGCAGTTTCCCAGGGTATCAGCCCCAGCATTTT.

The CDR3 sequence is CASSSGTRTDTQYF. In DNA, the CDR3 is TGTGCCAGCAGCAGCGGGACACGCACAGATACGCAGTATTTT. The V call is TRBV9, the J call TRBJ2-3, with D perhaps TRBD2 (7 bases). The CDR3 is 14 amino acids. Trimming removed 4 bases from V and 1 base from J, with 10 bases in between. Germline CDR1 is SGDLS and CDR2 is YYNGEE.

This clonotype appeared once. The chain recombines TRBV12-3 or TRBV12-4 with TRBJ2-5; unclear D gene. The CDR3 is made up of 15 amino acids. V dropped 1 base and J dropped 0 bases, with 9 bases sitting between them. As DNA, the CDR3 is TGTGCCAGCAGTTTAGGCCAGATGTACCAAGAGACCCAGTACTTC. Its protein product is CASSLGQMYQETQYF.

This clonotype was counted a few times. Here the CDR3 DNA reads TGTGCCAGCAGATCCCCGACTAGCCACAATGAGCAGTTCTTC. Its protein is CASRSPTSHNEQFF. V and J are TRBV12-3 or TRBV12-4 and TRBJ2-1; 7 bases align to TRBD2. The CDR3 consists of 14 residues. With V trimmed by 6 bases and J by 5 bases, 7 bases remained unmatched.

The rearrangement joins TRBV6-2 or TRBV6-3 to TRBJ2-1; D may be TRBD2 (6 bases). The CDR3 contains 17 residues. Trimming took off 5 bases at V and 2 bases at J, with 19 bases between the two ends. The germline V gene has CDR1 MNHEY and CDR2 SVGEGT. CDR3 residues: CASSRLLGGGTYNEQFF. The CDR3 region has the DNA TGTGCCAGCAGTCGCCTCCTGGGGGGAGGCACCTACAATGAGCAGTTCTTC.

The sample holds one count of this clonotype. The CDR3: CGYREGEKLFF. CDR3 DNA sequence: TGCGGATACAGGGAGGGTGAAAAACTGTTTTTT. J is TRBJ1-4 and V is TRBV10-1; the D gene is possibly TRBD1 (6 bases). Looked up from germline, CDR1 is WNHNN and CDR2 is SYGVQD (reference sequence). The CDR3 consists of 11 residues.

This clonotype was seen a handful of times. V and J are TRBV5-1 and TRBJ1-2, with D perhaps matching TRBD1 (6 bases). CDR1 and CDR2 from the germline V gene are SGHRS and YFSETQ. Trimming removed 1 base at V and 5 bases at J, with 15 bases between. There are 15 residues in the CDR3. Written as DNA, the CDR3 is TGCGCCAGCAGCTTGAGGGGGAGTGAGATATATGGCTACACCTTC. This encodes CASSLRGSEIYGYTF.

V usage is TRBV4-1 and J usage is TRBJ2-1; possibly TRBD2 for D (5 bases). This CDR3 comprises 11 residues. The V end lost 5 bases, the J end lost 12 bases, and 11 bases lay between the germline ends. Germline lookup yields CDR1 MGHRA and CDR2 YSYEKL. The CDR3 sequence: CASSSGRGQFF. CDR3 DNA: TGCGCCAGCAGCTCCGGCCGGGGGCAGTTCTTC.

This clonotype was counted only a few times. In nucleotides, the CDR3 is TGCGCCAGCAGCTTGTATCCGCGGGAGGGTTCGAGCACAGATACGCAGTATTTT. This gives the protein CASSLYPREGSSTDTQYF. This sequence joins TRBV5-1 and TRBJ2-3, with TRBD2 matching 9 bases. CDR1 is SGHRS, CDR2 YFSETQ, per germline. The CDR3 totals 18 residues. The trim removed 1 base at V and 0 bases at J, leaving 9 bases unmatched.

This clonotype was picked up a small number of times. The genes are TRBV20-1 and TRBJ2-2; D is possibly TRBD1 (5 bases). This CDR3 contains 15 residues. The germline V gene encodes CDR1 DFQATT and CDR2 SNEGSKA (reference sequence). Between the trimmed V and J ends, which lost 1 base and 7 bases, there was a span of 16 bases. The DNA of the CDR3 is TGCAGTGCTAGAGTTTCGGGCAGGGCGGACGGGGAGCTGTTTTTT. It encodes CSARVSGRADGELFF.

The V gene is TRBV7-2, the J gene TRBJ2-1; D is ambiguous. CDR1 is SGHTA and CDR2 is FQGNSA in the germline V gene. The CDR3 contains 13 residues. Trimming left V 1 base short and J 7 bases short, with 8 bases between. The DNA for the CDR3 is TGTGCCAGCAGCTTAGTGCGGTTTAATGAGCAGTTCTTC. This sequence encodes CASSLVRFNEQFF. The whole variable domain, remainder taken from reference TRBV7-2 and TRBJ2-1, is GAGVSQSPSNKVTEKGKDVELRCDPISGHTALYWYRQSLGQGLEFLIYFQGNSAPDKSGLPSDRFSAERTGGSVSTLTIQRTQQEDSAVYLCASSLVRFNEQFFGPGTRLTVL.

This clonotype was observed many times. The chain uses TRBV10-3 and TRBJ2-5, with D unclear. Germline CDR1 ENHRY, CDR2 SYGVKD. V dropped 6 bases and J dropped 4 bases, with 6 bases sitting between them. The CDR3 extends over 11 amino acids. CDR3 sequence: CAISSAETQYF. The DNA of the CDR3 is TGTGCCATCAGCAGCGCAGAGACCCAGTACTTC.

This rearrangement joins TRBV20-1 to TRBJ2-7, with a weak D call TRBD2 (5 bases). This CDR3 has 13 residues. The germline V gene has CDR1 DFQATT and CDR2 SNEGSKA (reference sequence). Deletions cut 3 bases from V and 2 bases from J, with 11 bases between. The CDR3 DNA is TGCAGTGCTAGCGTAGCGCCGACCTACGAGCAGTACTTC. This encodes CSASVAPTYEQYF.

V usage is TRBV12-3 or TRBV12-4 and J usage is TRBJ1-2; D is ambiguous. The CDR3 length is 13 residues. Between the trimmed V and J ends, which lost 1 base and 5 bases, there was a span of 8 bases. The DNA for the CDR3 is TGTGCCAGCAGTTTAGTGCGTCGGTATGGCTACACCTTC. It specifies CASSLVRRYGYTF.

This clonotype has only a few counts. J is TRBJ2-3 and V is TRBV2, with TRBD2 identical over 7 bases. The CDR3 consists of 16 residues. The trim removed 4 bases at V and 2 bases at J, leaving 9 bases unmatched. From germline, CDR1 is SNHLY and CDR2 FYNNEI. The CDR3 loop is CASSAVGGRATDTQYF. CDR3 sequence (DNA): TGTGCCAGCAGTGCTGTCGGCGGGAGAGCCACAGATACGCAGTATTTT.

This clonotype has a handful of counts. A far more abundant clone sits one base away, making this likely a read error. CDR3 DNA: TGTGCCAGCAGCCACCAAGAGACCCAGTACTTC. It specifies CASSHQETQYF. The chain is built from TRBV6-2 or TRBV6-3 and TRBJ2-5; no clear D. In germline, CDR1 is MNHEY, CDR2 SVGEGT. This CDR3 has 11 residues. Trimming left V 6 bases short and J 0 bases short, with 2 bases between.